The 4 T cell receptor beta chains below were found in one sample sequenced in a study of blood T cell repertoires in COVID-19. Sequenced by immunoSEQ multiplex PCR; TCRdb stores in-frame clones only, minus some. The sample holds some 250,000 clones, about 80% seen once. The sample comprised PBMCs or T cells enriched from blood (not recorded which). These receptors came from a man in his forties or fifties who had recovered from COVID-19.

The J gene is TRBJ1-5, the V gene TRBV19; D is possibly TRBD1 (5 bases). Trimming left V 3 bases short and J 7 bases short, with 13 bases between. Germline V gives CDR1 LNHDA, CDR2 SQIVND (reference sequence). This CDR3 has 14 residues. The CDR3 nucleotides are TGTGCCAGTAGTATCGGTGCTGGGGGGCAGCCCCAGCATTTT. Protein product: CASSIGAGGQPQHF.

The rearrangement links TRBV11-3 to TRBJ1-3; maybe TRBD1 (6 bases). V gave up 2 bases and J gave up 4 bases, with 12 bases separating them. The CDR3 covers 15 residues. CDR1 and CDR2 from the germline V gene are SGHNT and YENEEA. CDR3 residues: CASSLFSGDGNTIYF. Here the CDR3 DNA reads TGTGCCAGCAGCTTATTTTCAGGGGACGGAAACACCATATATTTT.

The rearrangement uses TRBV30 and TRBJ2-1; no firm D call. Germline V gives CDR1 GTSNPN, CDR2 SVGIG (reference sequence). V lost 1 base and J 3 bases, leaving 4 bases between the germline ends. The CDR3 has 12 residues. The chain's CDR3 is CAWSDNYNEQFF. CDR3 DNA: TGTGCCTGGAGTGACAACTACAATGAGCAGTTCTTC.

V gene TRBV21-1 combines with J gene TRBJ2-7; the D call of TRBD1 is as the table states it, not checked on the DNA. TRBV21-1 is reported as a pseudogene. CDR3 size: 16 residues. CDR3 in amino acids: CASSKGIRDSSYEQYF. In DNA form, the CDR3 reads TGTGCCAGCAGCAAAGGTATTCGGGACAGCTCCTACGAGCAGTACTTC.